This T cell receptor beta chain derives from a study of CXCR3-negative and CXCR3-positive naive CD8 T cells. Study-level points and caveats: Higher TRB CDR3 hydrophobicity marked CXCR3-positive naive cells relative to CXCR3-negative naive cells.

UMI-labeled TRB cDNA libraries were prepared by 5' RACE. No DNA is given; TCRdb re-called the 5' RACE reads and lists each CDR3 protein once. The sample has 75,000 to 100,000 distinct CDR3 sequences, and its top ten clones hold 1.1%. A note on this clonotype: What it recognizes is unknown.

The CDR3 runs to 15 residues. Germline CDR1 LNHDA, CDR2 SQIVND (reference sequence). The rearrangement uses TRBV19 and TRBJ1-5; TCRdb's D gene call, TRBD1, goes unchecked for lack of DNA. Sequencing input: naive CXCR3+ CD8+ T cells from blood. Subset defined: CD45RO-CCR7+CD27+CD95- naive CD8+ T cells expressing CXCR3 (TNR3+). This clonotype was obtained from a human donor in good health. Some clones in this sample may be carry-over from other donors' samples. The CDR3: CASSMWDSPNQPQHF.